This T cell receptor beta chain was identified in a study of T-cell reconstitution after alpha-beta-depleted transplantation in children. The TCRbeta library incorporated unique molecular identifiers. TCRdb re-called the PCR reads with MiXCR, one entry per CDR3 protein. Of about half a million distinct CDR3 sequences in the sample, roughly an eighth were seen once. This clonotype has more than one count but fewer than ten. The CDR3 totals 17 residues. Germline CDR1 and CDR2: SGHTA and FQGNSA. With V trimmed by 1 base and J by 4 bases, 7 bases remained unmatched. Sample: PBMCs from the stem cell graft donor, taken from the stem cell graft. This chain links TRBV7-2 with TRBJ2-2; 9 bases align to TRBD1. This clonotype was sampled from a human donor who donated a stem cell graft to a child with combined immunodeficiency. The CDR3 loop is CASSLVGQGLSTGELFF. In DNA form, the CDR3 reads TGTGCCAGCAGCTTAGTTGGACAGGGGCTGAGCACCGGGGAGCTGTTTTTT.